The sample holds a few counts of the clone carrying this T cell receptor beta chain. Its antigen remains unidentified. Method: immunoSEQ multiplex PCR; TCRdb's copy keeps in-frame clones and lacks some. Of some 41,000 clones listed, about 85% were seen once; the top ten hold 2.4%. The sample belongs to a study of OX40 agonist ivuxolimab in advanced cancers. About the research overall: Ivuxolimab, an agonist antibody against OX40 (CD134), was given to patients. Study outcomes and limitations: Expanded peripheral T-cell antigen specificity went undetermined.

Trimming at V came to 4 bases and at J to 5 bases, leaving 12 bases not matched to a gene. Germline lookup yields CDR1 SGHNT and CDR2 YYREEE (reference sequence). The CDR3 length is 16 residues. The input for sequencing was CD4+ or CD8+ T cells sorted from blood, taken in a trial of the OX40 agonist ivuxolimab. This TCR came from an adult with an advanced solid tumor such as melanoma, head and neck, liver or kidney cancer. The chain carries TRBV5-4 and TRBJ1-2; 9 bases are shared with TRBD1. CDR3 sequence reads: CASSTRDREVRYGYTF. CDR3 bases: TGTGCCAGCAGCACCCGGGACAGGGAGGTGCGATATGGCTACACCTTC. The full variable domain, its missing parts supplied by reference TRBV5-4 and TRBJ1-2, is ETGVTQSPTHLIKTRGQQVTLRCSSQSGHNTVSWYQQALGQGPQFIFQYYREEENGRGNFPPRFSGLQFPNYSSELNVNALELDDSALYLCASSTRDREVRYGYTFGSGTRLTVV.